This T cell receptor beta chain was recorded in a study of beta chain features in type 1 diabetes. Study-wide results and limits: cDNA-based reads could over-represent cells with high TCR expression.

This clone showed up just a few times. Its specificity is unknown. The whole isolated RNA underwent reverse transcription, so sequencing captured expressed TCRB transcripts. Sequencing used immunoSEQ multiplex PCR; TCRdb keeps in-frame clones, though not all of them. The sample comprises 310,000 or so clones, 8% to 13% of which are singletons, and 0.015% to 0.02% rests with the top ten. V shed 4 bases and J 7 bases; nucleotides not matched to a gene: 8. The length of the CDR3 is 16 residues. CDR1 is SGHNT, CDR2 YYREEE, per germline (reference sequence). This sequence was found in a woman aged 30 to 39 in good health. The chain couples TRBV5-4 to TRBJ2-1; 13 bases agree with TRBD2. The material sequenced was naive CD4+ T cells from blood. The CDR3 spells CASSRTSGRARNEQFF. CDR3 bases: TGTGCCAGCAGCCGGACTAGCGGGAGAGCGAGGAATGAGCAGTTCTTC.